This T cell receptor (beta chain) was retrieved from a study of blood T cell repertoires in COVID-19. At the level of the study: The study drew acute and convalescent COVID-19 samples from the United States, Italy and Spain.

Per the germline V gene, CDR1 is LGHDT and CDR2 is YNNKEL (reference sequence). The V and J ends lost 2 bases and 4 bases, in that order; junction bases with no gene match: 2. CDR3 length: 16 residues. The method was immunoSEQ multiplex PCR; TCRdb's version includes in-frame clones alone and lacks a portion of them. This sample has 390,000 or so clones; approximately 90% occur once, and the top ten carry 1.4%. The sequenced sample was peripheral blood. The rearrangement uses TRBV3-1 (or the pseudogene TRBV3-2) and TRBJ2-1; 13 bases are a match to TRBD2. The clonotype was recovered from a woman younger than 45 with active or convalescent COVID-19. The CDR3 DNA follows: TGTGCCAGCAGCCAACCGGGACTAGCGGGATACAATGAGCAGTTCTTC. Translating gives CASSQPGLAGYNEQFF.